This entry is about one T cell receptor beta chain. Its antigen is not known. These data are taken from a study of long-term antiretroviral therapy in people with HIV. General study points: Therapy changes, viral resistance and ART adherence were not documented in the available data.

An immunoSEQ assay, version v3.0, was performed at survey level. The repertoire was sequenced with immunoSEQ multiplex PCR; TCRdb's copy has only in-frame clones and lacks some. Of about 50,000 clones listed, 84% were seen once; the top ten hold around 3.1%. Trimming at V came to 0 bases and at J to 3 bases, leaving 7 bases not matched to a gene. CDR3 length equals 16 residues. The germline V gene encodes CDR1 SGDLS and CDR2 YYNGEE. This TCR came from a woman in her late teens or twenties with HIV. The V gene is TRBV9, the J gene TRBJ1-1; TRBD1 agrees at 8 bases. The sample in question was unsorted PBMCs, obtained 0.8 years after starting antiretroviral therapy. CDR3 bases: TGTGCCAGCAGCGTAGGGCAGGGGGCGGAAGACACTGAAGCTTTCTTT. It encodes CASSVGQGAEDTEAFF.